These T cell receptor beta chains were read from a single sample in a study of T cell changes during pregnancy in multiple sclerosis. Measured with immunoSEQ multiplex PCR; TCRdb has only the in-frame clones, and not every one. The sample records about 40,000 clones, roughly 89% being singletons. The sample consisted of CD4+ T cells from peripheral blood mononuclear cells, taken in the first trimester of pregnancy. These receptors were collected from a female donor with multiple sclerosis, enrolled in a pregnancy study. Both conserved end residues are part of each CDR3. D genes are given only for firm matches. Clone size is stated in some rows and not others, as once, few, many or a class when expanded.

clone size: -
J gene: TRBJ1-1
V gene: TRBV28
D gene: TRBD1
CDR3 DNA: TGTGCCAGCAGCTCGACAGGGGGCTTCACTGAAGCTTTCTTT
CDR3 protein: CASSSTGGFTEAFF

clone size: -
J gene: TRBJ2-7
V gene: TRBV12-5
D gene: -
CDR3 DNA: TGTGCTAGTGGCACATACTACGAGCAGTACTTC
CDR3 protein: CASGTYYEQYF

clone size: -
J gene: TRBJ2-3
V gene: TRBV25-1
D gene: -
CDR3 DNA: TGTGCCAGCAGTGAGGTTCGTACTACAGATACGCAGTATTTT
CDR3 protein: CASSEVRTTDTQYF

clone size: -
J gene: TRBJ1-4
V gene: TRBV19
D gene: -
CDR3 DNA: TGTGCCAGTACCGGGGTCGGAGGGTTTAATGAAAAACTGTTTTTT
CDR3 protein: CASTGVGGFNEKLFF

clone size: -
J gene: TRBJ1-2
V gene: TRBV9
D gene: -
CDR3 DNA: TGTGCCAGCAGCGTAGTGTCGGAGCCAACTAACTATGGCTACACCTTC
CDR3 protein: CASSVVSEPTNYGYTF

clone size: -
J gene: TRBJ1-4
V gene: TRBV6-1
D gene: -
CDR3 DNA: TGTGCCAGCAGTGAACCACGACAGGACGTAGGGAAACTGTTTTTT
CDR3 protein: CASSEPRQDVGKLFF

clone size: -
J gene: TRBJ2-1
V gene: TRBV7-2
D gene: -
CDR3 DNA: TGTGCCAGCAGCATCTCTAGCGCCGCCCGGTTTGAGCAGTTCTTC
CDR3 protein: CASSISSAARFEQFF

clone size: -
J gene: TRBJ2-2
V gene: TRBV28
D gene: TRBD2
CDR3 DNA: TGTGCCAGCAGCCGTACGACTAGCGGGAGCACCGGGGAGCTGTTTTTT
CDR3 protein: CASSRTTSGSTGELFF

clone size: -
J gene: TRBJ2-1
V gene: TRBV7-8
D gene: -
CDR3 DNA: TGTGCCAGCAGCACGTCCGGACAGCGCCGCTACAATGAGCAGTTCTTC
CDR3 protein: CASSTSGQRRYNEQFF

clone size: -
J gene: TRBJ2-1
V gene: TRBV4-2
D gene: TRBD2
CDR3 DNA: TGTGCCAGCAGCCCCCTCCCGGGACTACGCCTCAATGAGCAGTTCTTC
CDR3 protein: CASSPLPGLRLNEQFF

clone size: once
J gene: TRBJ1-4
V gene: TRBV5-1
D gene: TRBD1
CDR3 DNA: TGCGCCAGCAGACAACAGGGGGCAACTAATGAAAAACTGTTTTTT
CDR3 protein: CASRQQGATNEKLFF

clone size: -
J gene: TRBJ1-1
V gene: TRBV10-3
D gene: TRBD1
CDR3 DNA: TGTGCCATCAGTGAGATAGGTCAGGGGGATGCTTTCTTT
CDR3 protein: CAISEIGQGDAFF

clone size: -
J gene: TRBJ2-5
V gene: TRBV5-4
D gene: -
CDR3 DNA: TGTGCCAGCAGCTCCGGGACATTAGAGACCCAGTACTTC
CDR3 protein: CASSSGTLETQYF

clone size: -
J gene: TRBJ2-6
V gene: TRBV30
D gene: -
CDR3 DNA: TGTGCCTGGAGTAAGGAGGGGTCTGGGGCCAACGTCCTGACTTTC
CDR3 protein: CAWSKEGSGANVLTF

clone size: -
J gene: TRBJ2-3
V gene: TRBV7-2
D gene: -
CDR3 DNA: TGTGCCAGCAGCTTGATGCGAGATACGCAGTATTTT
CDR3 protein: CASSLMRDTQYF

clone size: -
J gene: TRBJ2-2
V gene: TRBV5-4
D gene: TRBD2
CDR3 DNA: TGTGCCAGCAGTACCACTGGGGGGAGGGCCTTGGCCGGGGAGCTGTTTTTT
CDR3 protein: CASSTTGGRALAGELFF

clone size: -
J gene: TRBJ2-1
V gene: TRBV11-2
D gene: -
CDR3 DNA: TGTGCCAGCACCACAGGAGTAGGTTTCAATGAGCAGTTCTTC
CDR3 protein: CASTTGVGFNEQFF

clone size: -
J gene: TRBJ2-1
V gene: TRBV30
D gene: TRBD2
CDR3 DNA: TGTGCCTGGAGTAGTAGCGGGATTTACAATGAGCAGTTCTTC
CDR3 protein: CAWSSSGIYNEQFF

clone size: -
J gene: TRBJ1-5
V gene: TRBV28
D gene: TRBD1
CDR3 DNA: TGTGCCAGCAGCCCGGGACAGTGGTTTGACAGCAATCAGCCCCAGCATTTT
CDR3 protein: CASSPGQWFDSNQPQHF

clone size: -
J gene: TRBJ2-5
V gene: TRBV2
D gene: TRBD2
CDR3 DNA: TGTGCCAGCAGTGAGCAGGCAGCGGGAGGTGTAGAGACCCAGTACTTC
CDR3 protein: CASSEQAAGGVETQYF

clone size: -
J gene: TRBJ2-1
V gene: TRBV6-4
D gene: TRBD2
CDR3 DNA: TGTGCCAGCAGTGACGGGACTAGCGAGTACAATGAGCAGTTCTTC
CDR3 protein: CASSDGTSEYNEQFF

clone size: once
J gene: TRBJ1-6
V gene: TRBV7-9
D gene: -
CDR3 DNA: TGTGCCAGCAGCCTCCACGGGGGACTCCTTTCACCCCTCCACTTT
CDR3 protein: CASSLHGGLLSPLHF

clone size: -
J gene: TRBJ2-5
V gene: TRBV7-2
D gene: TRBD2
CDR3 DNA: TGTGCCAGCAGCCAAGCTAGCGGGAGAAGTGAGCAGTACTTC
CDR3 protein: CASSQASGRSEQYF

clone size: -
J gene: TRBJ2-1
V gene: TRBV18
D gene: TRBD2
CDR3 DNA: TGTGCCAGCTCACCCCTTTGGCTAGCGGGAGATGAGCAGTTCTTC
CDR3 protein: CASSPLWLAGDEQFF

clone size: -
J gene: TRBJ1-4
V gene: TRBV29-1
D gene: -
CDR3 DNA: TGCAGCGTTGGTCTCCGGGTGGCTAATGAAAAACTGTTTTTT
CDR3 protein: CSVGLRVANEKLFF

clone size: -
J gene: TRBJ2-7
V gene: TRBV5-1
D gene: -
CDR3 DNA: TGCGCCAGCAGCCCCCCCGGTGGCTCCTACGAGCAGTACTTC
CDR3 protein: CASSPPGGSYEQYF

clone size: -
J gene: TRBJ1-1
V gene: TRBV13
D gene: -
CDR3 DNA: TGTGCCAGCAGCCGCTACAGGGTGGGAATTAGAAGAGCTTTCTTT
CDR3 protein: CASSRYRVGIRRAFF

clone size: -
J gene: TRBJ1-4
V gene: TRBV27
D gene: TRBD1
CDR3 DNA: TGTGCCAGCAGTTTATCGAACCCCGGGACAGGGTATTGGGCAACTAATGAAAAACTGTTTTTT
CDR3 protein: CASSLSNPGTGYWATNEKLFF

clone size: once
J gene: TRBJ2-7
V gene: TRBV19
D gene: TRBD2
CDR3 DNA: TGTGCCAGTAGTATAGAGCGGAGGGGAGCGGGGGAGCAGTACTTC
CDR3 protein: CASSIERRGAGEQYF

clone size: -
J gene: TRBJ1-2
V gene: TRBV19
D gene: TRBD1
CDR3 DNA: TGTGCCAGTAGTACCTTGACAGGGAACCATGGCTACACCTTC
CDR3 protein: CASSTLTGNHGYTF

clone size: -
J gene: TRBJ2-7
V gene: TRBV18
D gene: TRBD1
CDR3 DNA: TGTGCCAGCTCCCCCGGGACAGGGGGCTACGAGCAGTACTTC
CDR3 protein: CASSPGTGGYEQYF

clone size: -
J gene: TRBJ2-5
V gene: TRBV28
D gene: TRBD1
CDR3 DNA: TGTGCCAGCAGTACGACAGGGCGGGAGACCCAGTACTTC
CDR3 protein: CASSTTGRETQYF

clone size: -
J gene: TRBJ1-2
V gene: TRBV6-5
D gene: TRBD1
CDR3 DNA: TGTGCCAGCAGTTACCGGGACAGAGATGGCTACACCTTC
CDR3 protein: CASSYRDRDGYTF

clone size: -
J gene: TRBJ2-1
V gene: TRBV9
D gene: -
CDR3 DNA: TGTGCCAGCAGCGTGATGGTAGGGCAGGGGCACAATGAGCAGTTCTTC
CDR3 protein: CASSVMVGQGHNEQFF

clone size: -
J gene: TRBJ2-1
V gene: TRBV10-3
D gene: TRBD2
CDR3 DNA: TGTGCCATCAGTAACCCTCAACCAGGTCTAGCGGAGCGAATCCCGAGCTCCTACAATGAGCAGTTCTTC
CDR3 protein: CAISNPQPGLAERIPSSYNEQFF

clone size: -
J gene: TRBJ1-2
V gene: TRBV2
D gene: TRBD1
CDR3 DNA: TGTGCCAGCAGTGACCTGGGACAGGGTGTGGGCGGCTACACCTTC
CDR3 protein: CASSDLGQGVGGYTF

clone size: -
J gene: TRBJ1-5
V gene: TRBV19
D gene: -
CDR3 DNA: TGTGCCAGTAGTGGGACGGGGAGGCAGCCCCAGCATTTT
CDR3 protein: CASSGTGRQPQHF

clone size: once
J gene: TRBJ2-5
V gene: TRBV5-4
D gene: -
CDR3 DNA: TGTGCCAGCAGCTTGTCGGGAACCGGCCGGGAGACCCAGTACTTC
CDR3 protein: CASSLSGTGRETQYF

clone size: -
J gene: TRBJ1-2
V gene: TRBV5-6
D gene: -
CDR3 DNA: TGTGCCAGCAGCCCGGGTCAGGGAAATAGCTATGGCTACACCTTC
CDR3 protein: CASSPGQGNSYGYTF

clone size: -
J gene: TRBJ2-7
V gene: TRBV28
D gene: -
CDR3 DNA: TGTGCCAGCAATCCCGGGAGACGCTCCTACGAGCAGTACTTC
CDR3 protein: CASNPGRRSYEQYF

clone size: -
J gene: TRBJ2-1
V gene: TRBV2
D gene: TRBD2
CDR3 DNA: TGTGCCAGCAGTGAATTAAGGACTAGCGAGTCGAGCCTCTACAATGAGCAGTTCTTC
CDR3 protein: CASSELRTSESSLYNEQFF

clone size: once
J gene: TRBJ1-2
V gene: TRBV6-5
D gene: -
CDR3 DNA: TGTGCCAGCAGTTACGGTGGCAGGGTCGCTGGCTACACCTTC
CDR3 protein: CASSYGGRVAGYTF

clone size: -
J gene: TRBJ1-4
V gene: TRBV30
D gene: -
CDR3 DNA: TGTGCCTGGAGTGCGGGAAGGCCGGGGGGTGAAAAACTGTTTTTT
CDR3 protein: CAWSAGRPGGEKLFF